These 3 T cell receptor beta chains came from one sample sequenced in a study of shared clonotypes between healthy human individuals (TCRdb year 2020). Library construction relied on the immunoSEQ multiplex PCR assay. TCRdb took this table from immuneACCESS and kept in-frame rearrangements with V and J called. Such tables lack part of the clones; where checked against another copy, unresolved V genes explain under half of the gap, and the rest is unexplained. The sample includes roughly 2.1 million clones, with about 93% observed a single time. The ten largest clonotypes hold about 1.8% of the sample. CD8 naive samples consisted of CD45RO-negative cells that were positively selected for CCR7, yielding a CD45RA+CCR7+ population without TemRA cells. The specimen sequenced was naive CD8+ T cells from PBMCs. What the cell subset or site label conveys for this sample: CD45RA+CCR7+. The receptor set was obtained from a man aged 18 to 30 in good health. Some clones in this sample may be carry-over from other donors' samples.

The chain links TRBV28 to TRBJ2-7; the D gene could be TRBD1 or TRBD2 (5 bases each). V lost 3 bases and J lost 5, with 8 bases in between. The CDR3 runs to 12 residues. CDR1 and CDR2 (germline): MDHEN, SYDVKM. CDR3 in DNA: TGTGCCAGCAGTTTCAGGGACGACGAGCAGTACTTC. Its protein product is CASSFRDDEQYF.

The table lists this clone with a few counts. The same CDR3 is also encoded by other DNA sequences in this sample. V usage is TRBV27 and J usage is TRBJ2-2, with TRBD2 matching 8 bases. This CDR3 is 13 amino acids long. Germline V gene sequence: CDR1 MNHEY, CDR2 SMNVEV (reference sequence). The V segment lost 3 bases and the J segment 6 bases; nucleotides outside the gene matches: 0. CDR3 nucleotides: TGTGCCAGCAGTTTGCGGGGGGCCGGGGAGCTGTTTTTT. Translated, it gives CASSLRGAGELFF.

The rearrangement joins TRBV6-6 to TRBJ2-5, with 9 bases identical to TRBD2. Germline V gene sequence: CDR1 MNHNY, CDR2 SVGAGI (reference sequence). The CDR3 is 16 residues long. V dropped 2 bases and J dropped 4; count of bases not matched to a gene: 8. The CDR3 DNA is TGTGCCAGCAGTTACAAGGCTAGCGGGGACCTAGAGACCCAGTACTTC. Encoded protein: CASSYKASGDLETQYF.